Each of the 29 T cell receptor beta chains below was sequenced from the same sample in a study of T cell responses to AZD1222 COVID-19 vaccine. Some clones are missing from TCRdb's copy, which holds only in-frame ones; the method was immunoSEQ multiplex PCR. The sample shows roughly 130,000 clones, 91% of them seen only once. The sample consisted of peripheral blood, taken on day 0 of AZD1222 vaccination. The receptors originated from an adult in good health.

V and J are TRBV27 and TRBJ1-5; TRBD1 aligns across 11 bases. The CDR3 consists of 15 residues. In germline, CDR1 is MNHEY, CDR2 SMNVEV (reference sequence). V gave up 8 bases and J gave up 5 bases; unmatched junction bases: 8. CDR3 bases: TGTGCCAGCGCCCCCGGGACAGGGGGACATCAGCCCCAGCATTTT. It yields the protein CASAPGTGGHQPQHF.

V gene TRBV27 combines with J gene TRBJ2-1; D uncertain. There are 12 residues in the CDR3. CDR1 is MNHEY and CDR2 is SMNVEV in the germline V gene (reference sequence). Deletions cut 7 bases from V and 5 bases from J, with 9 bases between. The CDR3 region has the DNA TGTGCCAGCAATGGGCCCCACAATGAGCAGTTCTTC. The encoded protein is CASNGPHNEQFF.

CDR3 residues: CATSDAHEAGGERIRRAEQYF. The CDR3 nucleotides are TGTGCCACCAGTGACGCACACGAGGCGGGGGGCGAGAGAATTCGAAGGGCCGAGCAGTACTTC. The rearrangement uses TRBV24-1 and TRBJ2-7; 8 bases are shared with TRBD2. The J segment lost 6 bases and the V segment lost 4 bases, leaving 28 bases of the junction unmatched. CDR3 size: 21 residues. Germline CDR1 KGHDR, CDR2 SFDVKD.

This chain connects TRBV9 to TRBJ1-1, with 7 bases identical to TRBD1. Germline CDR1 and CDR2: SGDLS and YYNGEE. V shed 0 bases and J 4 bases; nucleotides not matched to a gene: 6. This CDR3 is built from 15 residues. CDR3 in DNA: TGTGCCAGCAGCGTAGGACAGGGCCGACCCACTGAAGCTTTCTTT. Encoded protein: CASSVGQGRPTEAFF. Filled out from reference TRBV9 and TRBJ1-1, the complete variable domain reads DSGVTQTPKHLITATGQRVTLRCSPRSGDLSVYWYQQSLDQGLQFLIQYYNGEERAKGNILERFSAQQFPDLHSELNLSSLELGDSALYFCASSVGQGRPTEAFFGQGTRLTVV.

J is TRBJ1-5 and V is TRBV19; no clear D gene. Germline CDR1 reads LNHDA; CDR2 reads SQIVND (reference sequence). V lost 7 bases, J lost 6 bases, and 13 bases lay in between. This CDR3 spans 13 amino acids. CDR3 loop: CASKGDVGQPQHF. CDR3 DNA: TGTGCCAGTAAAGGAGACGTTGGTCAGCCCCAGCATTTT.

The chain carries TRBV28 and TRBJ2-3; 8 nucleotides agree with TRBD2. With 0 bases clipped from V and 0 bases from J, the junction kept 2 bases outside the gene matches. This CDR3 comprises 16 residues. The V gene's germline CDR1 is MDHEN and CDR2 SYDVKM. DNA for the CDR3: TGTGCCAGCAGTTTATGGGCTAGCGGGAGCACAGATACGCAGTATTTT. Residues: CASSLWASGSTDTQYF.

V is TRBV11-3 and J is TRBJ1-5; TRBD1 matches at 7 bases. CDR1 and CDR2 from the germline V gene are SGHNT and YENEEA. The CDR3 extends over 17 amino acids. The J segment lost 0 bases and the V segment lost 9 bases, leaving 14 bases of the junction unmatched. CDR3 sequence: CARRGTENPYSNQPQHF. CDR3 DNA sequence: TGTGCCAGAAGGGGGACAGAAAATCCATATAGCAATCAGCCCCAGCATTTT. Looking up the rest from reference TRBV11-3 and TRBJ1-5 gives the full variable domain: EAGVVQSPRYKIIEKKQPVAFWCNPISGHNTLYWYLQNLGQGPELLIRYENEEAVDDSQLPKDRFSAERLKGVDSTLKIQPAELGDSAVYLCARRGTENPYSNQPQHFGDGTRLSIL.

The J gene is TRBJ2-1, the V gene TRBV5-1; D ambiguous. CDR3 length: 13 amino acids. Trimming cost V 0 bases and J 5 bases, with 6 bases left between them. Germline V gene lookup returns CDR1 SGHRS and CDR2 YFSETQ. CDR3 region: CASSLASDNEQFF. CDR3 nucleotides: TGCGCCAGCAGCTTGGCCTCGGACAATGAGCAGTTCTTC.

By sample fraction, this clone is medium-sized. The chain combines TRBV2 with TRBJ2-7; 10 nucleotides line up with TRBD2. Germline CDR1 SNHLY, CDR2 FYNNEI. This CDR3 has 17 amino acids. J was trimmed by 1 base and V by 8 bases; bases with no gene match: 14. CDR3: CASLDGPIAGGSYEQYF. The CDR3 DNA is TGTGCCAGCCTTGACGGGCCCATAGCGGGAGGATCCTACGAGCAGTACTTC.

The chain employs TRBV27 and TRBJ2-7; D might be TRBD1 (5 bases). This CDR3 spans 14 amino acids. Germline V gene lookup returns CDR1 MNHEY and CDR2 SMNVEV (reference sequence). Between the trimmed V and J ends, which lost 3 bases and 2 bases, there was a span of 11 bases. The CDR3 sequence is CASSFRQGTYEQYF. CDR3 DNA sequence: TGTGCCAGCAGTTTTAGGCAGGGTACCTACGAGCAGTACTTC.

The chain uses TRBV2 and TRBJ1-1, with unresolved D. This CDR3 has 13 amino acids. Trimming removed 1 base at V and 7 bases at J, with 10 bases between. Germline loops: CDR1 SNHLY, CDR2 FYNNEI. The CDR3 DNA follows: TGTGCCAGCAGTGAAGATGGGTCAGATGAAGCTTTCTTT. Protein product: CASSEDGSDEAFF.

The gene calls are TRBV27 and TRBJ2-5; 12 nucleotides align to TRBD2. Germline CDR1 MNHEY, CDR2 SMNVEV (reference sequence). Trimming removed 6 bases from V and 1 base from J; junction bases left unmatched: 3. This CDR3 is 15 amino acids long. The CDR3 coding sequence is TGTGCCAGCAGGCCACTAGCGGGAGGCCAAGAGACCCAGTACTTC. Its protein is CASRPLAGGQETQYF.

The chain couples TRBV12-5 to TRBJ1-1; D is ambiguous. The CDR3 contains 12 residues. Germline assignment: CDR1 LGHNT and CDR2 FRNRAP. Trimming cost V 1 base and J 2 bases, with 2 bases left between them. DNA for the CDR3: TGTGCTAGTGGTTTGGAAAACACTGAAGCTTTCTTT. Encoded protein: CASGLENTEAFF.

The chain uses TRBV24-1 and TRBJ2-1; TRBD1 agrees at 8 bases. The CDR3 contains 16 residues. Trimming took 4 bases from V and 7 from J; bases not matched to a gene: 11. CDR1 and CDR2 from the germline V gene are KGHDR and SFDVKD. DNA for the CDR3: TGTGCCACCAGTGACACTACAGGGGGTGGTAGGAATGAGCAGTTCTTC. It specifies CATSDTTGGGRNEQFF.

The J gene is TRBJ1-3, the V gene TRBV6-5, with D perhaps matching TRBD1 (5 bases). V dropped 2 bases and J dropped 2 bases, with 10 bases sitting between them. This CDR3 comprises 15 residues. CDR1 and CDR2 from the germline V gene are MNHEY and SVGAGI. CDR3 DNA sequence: TGTGCCAGCAGTTACCTCCAAGGGGCTGGAAACACCATATATTTT. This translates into CASSYLQGAGNTIYF.

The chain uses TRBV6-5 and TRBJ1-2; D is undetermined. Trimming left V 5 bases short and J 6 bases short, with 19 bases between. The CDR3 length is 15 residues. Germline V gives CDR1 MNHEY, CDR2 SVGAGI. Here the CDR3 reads CASSTYLWRSDGYTF. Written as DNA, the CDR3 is TGTGCCAGCAGTACGTACCTATGGAGATCCGATGGCTACACCTTC.

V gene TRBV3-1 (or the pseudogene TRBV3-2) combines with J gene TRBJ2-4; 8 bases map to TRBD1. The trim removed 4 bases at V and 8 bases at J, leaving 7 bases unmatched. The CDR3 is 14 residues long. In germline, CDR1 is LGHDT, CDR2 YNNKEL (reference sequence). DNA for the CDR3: TGTGCCAGCAGCCCGGGACAGGTCGCGGACATTCAGTACTTC. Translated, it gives CASSPGQVADIQYF.

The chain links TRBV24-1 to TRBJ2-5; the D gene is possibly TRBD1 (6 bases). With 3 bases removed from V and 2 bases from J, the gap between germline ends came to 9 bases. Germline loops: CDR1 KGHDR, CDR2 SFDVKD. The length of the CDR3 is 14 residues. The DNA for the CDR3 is TGTGCCACCAGTGATGGACAGTATCAAGAGACCCAGTACTTC. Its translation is CATSDGQYQETQYF.

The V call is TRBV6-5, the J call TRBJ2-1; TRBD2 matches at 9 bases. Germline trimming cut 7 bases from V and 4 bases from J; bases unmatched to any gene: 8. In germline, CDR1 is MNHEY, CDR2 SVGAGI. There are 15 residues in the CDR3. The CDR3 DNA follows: TGTGCCAGCACCAGCGGGAGGAGCCCATACAATGAGCAGTTCTTC. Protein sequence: CASTSGRSPYNEQFF.

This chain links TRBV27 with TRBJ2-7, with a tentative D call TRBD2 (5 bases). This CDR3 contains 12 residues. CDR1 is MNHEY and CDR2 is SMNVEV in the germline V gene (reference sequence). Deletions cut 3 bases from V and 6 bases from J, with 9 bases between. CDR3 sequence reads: CASSFRGAEQYF. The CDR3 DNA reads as TGTGCCAGCAGTTTCCGGGGAGCCGAGCAGTACTTC.

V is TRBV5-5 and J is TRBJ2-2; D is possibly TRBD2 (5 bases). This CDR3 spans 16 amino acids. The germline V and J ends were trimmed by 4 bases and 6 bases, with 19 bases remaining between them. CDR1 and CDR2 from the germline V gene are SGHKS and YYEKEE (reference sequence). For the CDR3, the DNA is TGTGCCAGCAGCCCCCGGCCGGGGTTCGATGCCGGGGAGCTGTTTTTT. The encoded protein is CASSPRPGFDAGELFF.

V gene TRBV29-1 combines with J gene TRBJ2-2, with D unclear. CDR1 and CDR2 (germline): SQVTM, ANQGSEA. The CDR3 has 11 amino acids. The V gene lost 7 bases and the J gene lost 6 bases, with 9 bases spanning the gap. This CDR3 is CSATLSGELFF. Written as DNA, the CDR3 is TGCAGCGCCACGTTATCCGGGGAGCTGTTTTTT.

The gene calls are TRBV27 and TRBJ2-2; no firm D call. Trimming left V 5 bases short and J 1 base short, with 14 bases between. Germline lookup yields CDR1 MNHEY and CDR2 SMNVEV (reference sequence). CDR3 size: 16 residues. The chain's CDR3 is CASSPRIELNTGELFF. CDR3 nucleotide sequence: TGTGCCAGCAGTCCCCGGATTGAGCTGAACACCGGGGAGCTGTTTTTT.

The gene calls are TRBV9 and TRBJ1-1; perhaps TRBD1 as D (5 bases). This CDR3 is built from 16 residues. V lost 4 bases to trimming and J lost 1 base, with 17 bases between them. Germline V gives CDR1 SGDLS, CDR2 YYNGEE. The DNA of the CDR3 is TGTGCCAGCAGCCCCCACCCCGCAGGGTGGAACACTGAAGCTTTCTTT. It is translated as CASSPHPAGWNTEAFF.

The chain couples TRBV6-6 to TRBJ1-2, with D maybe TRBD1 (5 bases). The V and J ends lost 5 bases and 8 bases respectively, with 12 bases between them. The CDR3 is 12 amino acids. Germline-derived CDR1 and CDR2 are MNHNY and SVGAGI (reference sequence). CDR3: CASSRRVRGYTF. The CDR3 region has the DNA TGTGCCAGCAGTCGCAGGGTGAGGGGCTACACCTTC.

DNA of the CDR3: TGTGCCTGGGGCTCGGGGGCTGAGGGAGAGACCCAGTACTTC. It is translated as CAWGSGAEGETQYF. This chain links TRBV30 with TRBJ2-5; D may be TRBD1 or TRBD2 (6 bases each). Germline CDR1 and CDR2: GTSNPN and SVGIG (reference sequence). This CDR3 has 14 residues. V gave up 5 bases and J gave up 4 bases, with 17 bases separating them.

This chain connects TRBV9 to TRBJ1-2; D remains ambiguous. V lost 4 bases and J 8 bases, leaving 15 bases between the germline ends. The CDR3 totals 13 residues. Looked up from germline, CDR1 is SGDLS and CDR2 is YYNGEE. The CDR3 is CASSSRTPDGYTF. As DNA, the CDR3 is TGTGCCAGCAGCTCCCGGACCCCAGACGGCTACACCTTC.

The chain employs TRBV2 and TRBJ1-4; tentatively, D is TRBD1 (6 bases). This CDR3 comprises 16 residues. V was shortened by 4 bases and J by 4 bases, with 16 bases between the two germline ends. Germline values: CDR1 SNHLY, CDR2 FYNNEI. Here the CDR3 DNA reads TGTGCCAGCAGTGTCACAGGGTTAGATCATAATGAAAAACTGTTTTTT. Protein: CASSVTGLDHNEKLFF.

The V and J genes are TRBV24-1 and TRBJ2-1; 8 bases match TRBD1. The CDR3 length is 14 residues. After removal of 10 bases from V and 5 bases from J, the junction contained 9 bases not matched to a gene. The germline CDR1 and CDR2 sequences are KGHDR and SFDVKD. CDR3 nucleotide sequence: TGTGCCACGAAGACAGGGGCCCCGCACAATGAGCAGTTCTTC. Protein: CATKTGAPHNEQFF.